Listed below are T cell receptor beta chains from one sample, sequenced in a study of CD8+ T cells in alopecia areata. Only in-frame clones appear in the TCRdb table, and some are missing; sequencing was by immunoSEQ multiplex PCR. The data show 100,000 to 150,000 clones, about 50% seen once. The material sequenced was NKG2D-low CD8+ T cells sorted from blood. These receptors were taken from a human donor with alopecia areata. The CDR3 runs from the conserved cysteine through the conserved F or W. The order of the fields is CDR3 protein, V gene, J gene.

cdr3_aa: CSVPSTTREQYF
v_call: TRBV29-1
j_call: TRBJ2-7

cdr3_aa: CASRGGTETQYF
v_call: TRBV6-6
j_call: TRBJ2-5

cdr3_aa: CASGGPNYGYTF
v_call: TRBV27
j_call: TRBJ1-2

cdr3_aa: CSVEAGQGSEEETQYF
v_call: TRBV29-1
j_call: TRBJ2-5

cdr3_aa: CASSESGQITDTQYF
v_call: TRBV25-1
j_call: TRBJ2-3

cdr3_aa: CSAMTAPNLYTQYF
v_call: TRBV29-1
j_call: TRBJ2-3

cdr3_aa: CAWEPLREGESPLHF
v_call: TRBV30
j_call: TRBJ1-6

cdr3_aa: CASKLGGYNEQFF
v_call: TRBV2
j_call: TRBJ2-1

cdr3_aa: CASSFRGGGTEAFF
v_call: TRBV5-1
j_call: TRBJ1-1

cdr3_aa: CAWNAPPLHF
v_call: TRBV30
j_call: TRBJ1-6